A selection of T cell receptor beta chains follows, all from one sample in a study of T-cell reconstitution after alpha-beta-depleted transplantation in children. MiXCR, run by TCRdb on the PCR reads, gives a single entry per CDR3 protein. Of hundreds of thousands of distinct CDR3 sequences detected, around 13% appear once; the ten largest clones hold roughly 0.84%. The starting material was PBMCs, obtained before TCRalphabeta/CD19-depleted stem cell transplant. These receptors were taken from a girl aged 2 to 10 with congenital amegakaryocytic thrombocytopenia, due to receive a stem cell transplant. The CDR3 runs from the conserved cysteine through the conserved F or W. A D gene is named only where the DNA matches it firmly. Some rows mark clone size as missing; the rest say once, few, many or name a class of expanded clone.

d_gene | j_gene | v_gene | abundance | CDR3nt | CDR3aa
- | TRBJ1-4 | TRBV7-9 | few | TGTGCCAGCAGCCAAAGCCCCTGGCCAGTCGGTGAAAAACTGTTTTTT | CASSQSPWPVGEKLFF
- | TRBJ1-5 | TRBV7-2 | many | TGTGCCAGCAGCAGACCGCCGGATCAGCCCCAGCATTTT | CASSRPPDQPQHF
- | TRBJ2-7 | TRBV28 | many | TGTGCCAGCAGCCCTAGGACCCTATCCTACGAGCAGTACTTC | CASSPRTLSYEQYF
- | TRBJ2-1 | TRBV7-7 | few | TGTGCCAGCAGTTTAGACGATCTAGGAGAGCAGTTCTTC | CASSLDDLGEQFF
- | TRBJ2-1 | TRBV29-1 | many | TGCAGCGTTGTTGGCCGAATCTCCTACAATGAGCAGTTCTTC | CSVVGRISYNEQFF
- | TRBJ1-1 | TRBV20-1 | many | TGCAGTGCAGGACCGGGACAAAGGGATTTCTTT | CSAGPGQRDFF
TRBD2 | TRBJ2-3 | TRBV5-1 | many | TGCGCCAGCAGCTTGGCTAGCGGCGGATCCACAGATACGCAGTATTTT | CASSLASGGSTDTQYF
- | TRBJ2-7 | TRBV20-1 | many | TGCAGTGCTAGCCCGGACCTCTTATCTTGGCCGTACTTC | CSASPDLLSWPYF
TRBD1 | TRBJ2-7 | TRBV7-8 | many | TGTGCCAGCAGCTTTTCCGGGACAGGGGGCACCCGTCTGTACTTC | CASSFSGTGGTRLYF
TRBD1 | TRBJ2-3 | TRBV29-1 | many | TGCAGCGTTGAAGATGTCTGGGACAGAACAAGCACAGATACGCAGTATTTT | CSVEDVWDRTSTDTQYF
- | TRBJ2-1 | TRBV29-1 | few | TGCAGCGTTGATGTGAGGGGCTCCTACAATGAGCAGTTCTTC | CSVDVRGSYNEQFF
TRBD2 | TRBJ2-1 | TRBV20-1 | few | TGCAGTGCTCCCGGGACTAGCTCCTACAATGAGCAGTTCTTC | CSAPGTSSYNEQFF
- | TRBJ1-2 | TRBV7-9 | - | TGTGCCAGCAGCTTTGACGTCAGCGGCTACACCTTC | CASSFDVSGYTF
- | TRBJ1-1 | TRBV5-1 | many | TGCGCCAGCAGCTTGGGGGGGGTAGGGAACACTGAAGCTTTCTTT | CASSLGGVGNTEAFF
- | TRBJ1-5 | TRBV15 | many | TGTGCCACCAGCAGAGATCCCACTCAGTCGCAGCCCCAGCATTTT | CATSRDPTQSQPQHF
TRBD2 | TRBJ2-2 | TRBV4-1 | few | TGCGCCAGCAGCCTTGGAGGACTAGCGGGAAACACCGGGGAGCTGTTTTTT | CASSLGGLAGNTGELFF
TRBD2 | TRBJ2-7 | TRBV20-1 | - | TGCAGTGCTACCAGGACTAGCGGGCTCCACTACGAGCAGTACTTC | CSATRTSGLHYEQYF
- | TRBJ2-7 | TRBV5-1 | few | TGCGCCAGCAGCTTGTATAGTTACTACGAGCAGTACTTC | CASSLYSYYEQYF
- | TRBJ2-5 | TRBV12-3/TRBV12-4 | many | TGTGCCAGCAGCCCTAGCAACTTGGCCCAGGAGACCCAGTACTTC | CASSPSNLAQETQYF
- | TRBJ1-4 | TRBV25-1 | many | TGTGCCAGCAGTGAATGGGGGGGAGCTAATGAAAAACTGTTTTTT | CASSEWGGANEKLFF
- | TRBJ1-5 | TRBV20-1 | few | TGCAGTGCTAGAGAGCCCCTTTTGGGGAGCAATCAGCCCCAGCATTTT | CSAREPLLGSNQPQHF
- | TRBJ1-5 | TRBV20-1 | - | TGCTGTGCTTCTGGGGGGGCAGCCTCATATAGCAATCAGCCCCAGCATTTT | CCASGGAASYSNQPQHF
TRBD1 | TRBJ2-5 | TRBV6-6 | - | TGTGCCAGCAGAACCGACAGGGAAGGGACCCAGTACTTC | CASRTDREGTQYF
TRBD2 | TRBJ2-1 | TRBV5-1 | few | TGCGCCAGCAGCTTGGTTAGCGGGGAGACGAATGAGCAGTTCTTC | CASSLVSGETNEQFF
- | TRBJ2-7 | TRBV6-2/TRBV6-3 | few | TGTGCCAGCAGTTCAAGGATCCCCTACGAGCAGTACTTC | CASSSRIPYEQYF
- | TRBJ1-1 | TRBV5-6 | - | TGTGCCAGCAGCCTGTGGTGGACGGAGAACACTGAAGCTTTCTTT | CASSLWWTENTEAFF
- | TRBJ2-1 | TRBV11-1 | many | TGTGCCAGCAGCTTAGCGCCCCACAGAGGGCCCTCCTACAATGAGCAGTTCTTC | CASSLAPHRGPSYNEQFF
- | TRBJ2-7 | TRBV12-3/TRBV12-4 | many | - | CASSFGAGVEQYF
TRBD1 | TRBJ1-1 | TRBV20-1 | many | TGCAGTGCTAGTCCCGGGACAGGTTTCACTGAAGCTTTCTTT | CSASPGTGFTEAFF
- | TRBJ2-2 | TRBV10-2 | many | TGCGCCAGCAGCCCCCTCAGGAGGCAAGAATCTACCGGGGAGCTGTTTTTT | CASSPLRRQESTGELFF
- | TRBJ2-1 | TRBV20-1 | many | TGCAGTGCTAGAGCGGCCGGGACTCCCTACAATGAGCAGTTCTTC | CSARAAGTPYNEQFF
TRBD2 | TRBJ2-4 | TRBV6-2/TRBV6-3 | few | TGTGCCAGCAGTTACCATTTTCCCGAAAGCGGGAGGGCAAATAAAAACATTCAGTACTTC | CASSYHFPESGRANKNIQYF
TRBD2 | TRBJ2-3 | TRBV27 | - | TGTGCCAGCAGTTTCCTTCCCGCGACGACTAGCGCTCTTACAGATACGCAGTATTTT | CASSFLPATTSALTDTQYF
TRBD2 | TRBJ2-2 | TRBV29-1 | many | TGCAGCGTTTTAACCACTAGCGTCTTGAACACCGGGGAGCTGTTTTTT | CSVLTTSVLNTGELFF
- | TRBJ2-3 | TRBV20-1 | few | TGCAGTGCTGGGGCCTACGTCCAGGCAAGCACAGATACGCAGTATTTT | CSAGAYVQASTDTQYF
TRBD1 | TRBJ2-1 | TRBV5-5 | few | TGTGCCAGCAGCTGGGCAGGGACAGGGGTACACAATGAGCAGTTCTTC | CASSWAGTGVHNEQFF
- | TRBJ2-7 | TRBV27 | few | TGTGCCAGCAGGGCCCAGGGCCCCTACGAGCAGTACTTC | CASRAQGPYEQYF
TRBD1 | TRBJ2-5 | TRBV5-1 | - | TGCGCCAGCAGCGTAGGCTCTTTGGGGACAGGTATAGAGACCCAGTACTTC | CASSVGSLGTGIETQYF
- | TRBJ2-6 | TRBV10-3 | many | TGTGCCATCAGTTCACAAGGAGGGGTCGGGGCCAACGTCCTGACTTTC | CAISSQGGVGANVLTF
- | TRBJ2-7 | TRBV4-1 | few | TGCGCCAGCAGCCAAGCTCTGTCTCCGTACGAGCAGTACTTC | CASSQALSPYEQYF
TRBD2 | TRBJ2-5 | TRBV20-1 | many | TGCAGTGCTAGTGGAGCGGGAGTAGAGACCCAGTACTTC | CSASGAGVETQYF
- | TRBJ1-1 | TRBV5-1 | - | TGCGCCAGCAGCTTGAGGCTATCAGGGAAGAACACTGAAGCTTTCTTT | CASSLRLSGKNTEAFF
- | TRBJ1-3 | TRBV14 | - | TGTGCCAGCAGCCGCAGTGGACCCTCTGGAAACACCATATATTTT | CASSRSGPSGNTIYF
TRBD2 | TRBJ2-5 | TRBV28 | - | TGTGCCAGCAGTTTTCTTAGCGGGAGGGAAGAGACCCAGTACTTC | CASSFLSGREETQYF
TRBD2 | TRBJ2-1 | TRBV5-1 | many | TGCGCCAGCAGCTTGGCTAGCGGGAGGGTTGAGCAGTTCTTC | CASSLASGRVEQFF
- | TRBJ2-5 | TRBV12-3/TRBV12-4 | many | TGTGCCAGCAGTTTTAATCTCAACCAAGAGACCCAGTACTTC | CASSFNLNQETQYF
- | TRBJ2-5 | TRBV20-1 | many | TGCAGTGCTAGAGCCGATCGCACAGAGACCCAGTACTTC | CSARADRTETQYF
- | TRBJ2-7 | TRBV27 | few | TGTGCCAGCAAGGCCCTTTCGGCCCACGAGCAGTACTTC | CASKALSAHEQYF
- | TRBJ1-5 | TRBV12-3/TRBV12-4 | - | TGTGCCAGCGTCCGGGACAGCAATCAGCCCCAGCATTTT | CASVRDSNQPQHF
TRBD1 | TRBJ2-1 | TRBV15 | many | TGTGCCACCAGCAGAGCGGGACAGGATTTCGATGAGCAGTTCTTC | CATSRAGQDFDEQFF